Included here is one T cell receptor beta chain sequence, with context. The antigen is undetermined. This sample is part of a study of memory CD4+ T cells and cytomegalovirus serostatus. The study's findings and limits: Suggested: most of the CMV-linked TCR signature lies in CD4+ memory cells.

The authors' processing: Out-of-frame sequences were removed, leaving 2 million to 2.5 million distinct TCRbeta sequences. The assay was immunoSEQ multiplex PCR, and TCRdb's table has in-frame clones only and misses some. V, J and clone size are taken as reported in that table, and D and trimming were inferred from the DNA itself. This table holds over 65,000 clones, roughly three quarters found once. The sort gate was single viable CD3+CD4+CD8-CD45RO+ cells for memory CD4+ T cells. The V gene lost 0 bases and the J gene lost 11 bases, with 16 bases spanning the gap. Germline assignment: CDR1 LGHNA and CDR2 YSLEER. There are 14 residues in the CDR3.

This chain connects TRBV4-3 to TRBJ1-1; D call uncertain. This clonotype was sampled from an adult in good health and CMV-seropositive. Material: memory CD4+ T cells from blood. The CDR3, as DNA: TGCGCCAGCAGCCAAGATCACCTGAACCCGGGGGCTTTCTTT. It yields the protein CASSQDHLNPGAFF.